These 11 T cell receptor beta chains were all obtained from the same sample, sequenced in a study of blood T cell repertoires in COVID-19. Measured with immunoSEQ multiplex PCR; TCRdb has only the in-frame clones, and not every one. This sample has some 17,000 clones, with roughly 80% found just once. The sample comprised peripheral blood. These receptors were obtained from a man older than 75 with acute or convalescent COVID-19.

The chain combines TRBV6-5 with TRBJ1-2; TRBD1 is a possible D gene (5 bases). Looked up from germline, CDR1 is MNHEY and CDR2 is SVGAGI. V was cut by 6 bases and J by 7 bases, with 9 bases left in between. The CDR3 is 11 amino acids. CDR3 bases: TGTGCCAGCAGACAAGGGGCTGGCTACACCTTC. Translating gives CASRQGAGYTF.

V gene TRBV19 combines with J gene TRBJ1-3; tentatively, D is TRBD1 (5 bases). From germline, CDR1 is LNHDA and CDR2 SQIVND (reference sequence). The V end was cut by 1 base, the J end by 4 bases, with 8 bases between. This CDR3 contains 14 residues. The CDR3 DNA sequence: TGTGCCAGTAGTATAGGGGGCGCCGGAAACACCATATATTTT. Encoded protein: CASSIGGAGNTIYF.

The V and J genes are TRBV5-1 and TRBJ1-1; no clear D. This CDR3 comprises 14 residues. Germline CDR1 SGHRS, CDR2 YFSETQ. Trimming shortened V by 0 bases and J by 0 bases, and 6 bases separated the two germline ends. The CDR3 region is CASSLVRVNTEAFF. CDR3 bases: TGCGCCAGCAGCTTGGTGCGCGTGAACACTGAAGCTTTCTTT.

The chain is built from TRBV11-2 and TRBJ1-6; D is unclear. Trimming stripped 1 base from V and 9 bases from J, with 7 bases between. Looked up from germline, CDR1 is SGHAT and CDR2 is FQNNGV. The CDR3 is 13 amino acids. The CDR3 spells CASSLVRSSPLHF. CDR3 nucleotides: TGTGCCAGCAGCTTAGTGCGGTCTTCACCCCTCCACTTT.

The CDR3, as DNA: TGTGCCAGCTCACCCGCGGGGGGGGGACCTTCCTACAATGAGCAGTTCTTC. Its protein is CASSPAGGGPSYNEQFF. The gene calls are TRBV18 and TRBJ2-1; 9 bases are shared with TRBD2. The CDR3 has 17 residues. From germline, CDR1 is KGHSH and CDR2 LQKENI. Trimming took 3 bases from V and 1 from J; bases not matched to a gene: 7.

This rearrangement joins TRBV19 to TRBJ2-1, with 8 bases that match TRBD2. The CDR3 totals 15 residues. Germline V CDR1 and CDR2: LNHDA, SQIVND (reference sequence). With 1 base clipped from V and 7 bases from J, the junction kept 6 bases outside the gene matches. The CDR3 loop reads CASSIATSGANEQFF. CDR3 DNA sequence: TGTGCCAGTAGTATAGCAACTAGCGGTGCTAATGAGCAGTTCTTC.

The V gene is TRBV6-6, the J gene TRBJ1-6, with a weak D call TRBD1 (5 bases). Germline CDR1 and CDR2: MNHNY and SVGAGI (reference sequence). Trimming removed 0 bases from V and 10 bases from J, with 13 bases in between. This CDR3 contains 15 residues. This CDR3 reads CASSYSMSGESPLHF. The CDR3 region has the DNA TGTGCCAGCAGTTACTCGATGTCGGGGGAATCACCCCTCCACTTT.

The V and J genes are TRBV12-3 or TRBV12-4 and TRBJ1-1; D unclear. Trimming removed 5 bases at V and 11 bases at J, with 18 bases between. CDR3 size: 13 residues. CDR3 DNA sequence: TGTGCCAGCAGTGCTCGGGAGTACAGCTTCGCTTTCTTT. Residues: CASSAREYSFAFF.

This chain connects TRBV10-3 to TRBJ2-1; 10 bases align to TRBD2. J was trimmed by 2 bases and V by 4 bases; bases with no gene match: 8. The CDR3 is 17 amino acids. CDR1 is ENHRY, CDR2 SYGVKD, per germline. The CDR3 sequence is CAISGGSGGSPYNEQFF. In nucleotides, the CDR3 is TGTGCCATCAGTGGAGGTAGCGGGGGGTCCCCCTACAATGAGCAGTTCTTC.

This clone has a handful of counts. The CDR3 sequence: CASSSTVIYGYTF. For the CDR3, the DNA is TGTGCCAGCAGCTCCACAGTAATCTATGGCTACACCTTC. The rearrangement links TRBV7-3 to TRBJ1-2; D is ambiguous. This CDR3 spans 13 amino acids. The V end lost 4 bases, the J end lost 4 bases, and 10 bases lay between the germline ends. Germline V gene lookup returns CDR1 SGHTA and CDR2 FQGTGA. Looking up the rest from reference TRBV7-3 and TRBJ1-2 gives the full variable domain: GAGVSQTPSNKVTEKGKYVELRCDPISGHTALYWYRQSLGQGPEFLIYFQGTGAADDSGLPNDRFFAVRPEGSVSTLKIQRTERGDSAVYLCASSSTVIYGYTFGSGTRLTVV.

The chain has TRBV6-5 and TRBJ2-1; D may be TRBD1 (5 bases). The CDR3 sequence is 14 residues long. Germline V lookup: CDR1 MNHEY, CDR2 SVGAGI. V lost 3 bases and J 4 bases, leaving 10 bases between the germline ends. The CDR3 region is CASSYSRDYNEQFF. The CDR3 coding sequence is TGTGCCAGCAGTTATAGCAGGGATTACAATGAGCAGTTCTTC.